This TCR beta chain was sequenced in a study of T cells in Graves' hyperthyroidism and ophthalmopathy. Findings and caveats of the study: Most thyroid clonotypes with frequency above 0.001 were detected in blood. Separating ophthalmopathy from stable hyperthyroidism was achieved by a 13 V-J model.

Thyroid ultrasound and orbital computed tomography, with clinical symptoms and serum thyroxine and TRAb, informed diagnoses. Out of approximately 10 ml of fresh peripheral blood came the PBMCs. It was RNA transcripts that yielded the amplified TCR beta CDR3 regions. Using the HTBI primer set, a first-round RT-PCR was run on the TCR CDR3. Via MiXCR, TCRdb re-called the multiplex PCR reads, giving one row per CDR3 protein. The data contain under 450,000 distinct CDR3 sequences, about 18% of them seen just once; the ten biggest clones take up around 35%. Per the germline V gene, CDR1 is LNHDA and CDR2 is SQIVND (reference sequence). Trimming shortened V by 5 bases and J by 2 bases, and 25 bases separated the two germline ends. The CDR3 contains 19 residues. This clonotype was seen only a few times. The target antigen is unknown.

The sample taken for sequencing was blood. This TCR was sampled from a woman younger than 45 with Graves' hyperthyroidism that later progressed to Graves' ophthalmopathy. This rearrangement joins TRBV19 to TRBJ2-1, with a weak D call TRBD2 (5 bases). CDR3 in amino acids: CASSSYHQRKWRAYNEQFF. CDR3 sequence (DNA): TGTGCCAGTAGTTCCTACCACCAGCGGAAATGGAGAGCCTACAATGAGCAGTTCTTC.